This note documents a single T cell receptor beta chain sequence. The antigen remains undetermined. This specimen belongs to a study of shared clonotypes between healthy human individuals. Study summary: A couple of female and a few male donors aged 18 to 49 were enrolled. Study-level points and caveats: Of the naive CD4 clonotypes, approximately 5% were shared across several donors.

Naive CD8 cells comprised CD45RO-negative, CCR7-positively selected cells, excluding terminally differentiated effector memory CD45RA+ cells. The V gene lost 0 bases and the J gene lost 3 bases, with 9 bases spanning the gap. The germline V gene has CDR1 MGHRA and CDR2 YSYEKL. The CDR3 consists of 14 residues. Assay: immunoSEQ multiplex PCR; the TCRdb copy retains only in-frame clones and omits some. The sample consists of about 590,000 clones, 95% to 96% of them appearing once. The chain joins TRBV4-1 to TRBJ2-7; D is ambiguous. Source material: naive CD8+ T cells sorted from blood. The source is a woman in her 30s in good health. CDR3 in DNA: TGCGCCAGCAGCCAAGAAGCAGCTAGCTACGAGCAGTACTTC. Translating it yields CASSQEAASYEQYF.